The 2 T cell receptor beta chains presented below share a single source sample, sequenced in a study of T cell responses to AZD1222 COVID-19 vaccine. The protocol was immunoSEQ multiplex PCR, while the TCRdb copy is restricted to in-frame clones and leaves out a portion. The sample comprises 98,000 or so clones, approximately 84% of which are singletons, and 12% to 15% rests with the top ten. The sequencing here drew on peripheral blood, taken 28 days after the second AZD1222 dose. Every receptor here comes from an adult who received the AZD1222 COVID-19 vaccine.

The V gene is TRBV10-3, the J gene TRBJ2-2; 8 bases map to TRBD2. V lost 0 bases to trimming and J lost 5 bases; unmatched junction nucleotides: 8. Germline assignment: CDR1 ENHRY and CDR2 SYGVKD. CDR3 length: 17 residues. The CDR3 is CAISESGLRGATGELFF. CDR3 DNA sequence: TGTGCCATCAGTGAGTCGGGCTTGCGGGGGGCGACCGGGGAGCTGTTTTTT.

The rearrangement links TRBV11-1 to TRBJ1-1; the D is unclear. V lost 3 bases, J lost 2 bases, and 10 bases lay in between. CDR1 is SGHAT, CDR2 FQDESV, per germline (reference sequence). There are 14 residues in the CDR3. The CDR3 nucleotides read TGTGCCAGCAGCTTCAGGCAGATTAACACTGAAGCTTTCTTT. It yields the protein CASSFRQINTEAFF.